The 12 T cell receptor beta chains in this list originate from one sample, sequenced in a study of T cells expressing NK-cell markers. Reprocessing the 5' RACE reads, TCRdb reports a single entry for every CDR3 protein and omits DNA. In total, the table holds some 500,000 distinct CDR3 sequences. The sample consisted of blood T cells: a sorted CD56 or NKG2C T cell subset, CD4+ or CD8+ T cells, or bulk PBMC T cells (not recorded which). The source of these receptors is a woman between 45 and 60 years old in good health.

The chain carries TRBV12-3 or TRBV12-4 and TRBJ2-5; TCRdb returns TRBD2, unconfirmable since there is no DNA. The length of the CDR3 is 15 residues. The CDR3 loop is CASGSYRGRGETQYF.

This chain links TRBV9 with TRBJ2-7; the TRBD2 assignment by TCRdb is unverifiable without DNA. CDR3 length equals 14 residues. Germline assignment: CDR1 SGDLS and CDR2 YYNGEE. This chain's CDR3 is CASSVGNSVYEQYF.

The chain couples TRBV18 to TRBJ1-2. The germline CDR1 and CDR2 sequences are KGHSH and LQKENI. The CDR3 contains 13 residues. The CDR3 region is CASSPGENYGYTF.

The chain has TRBV6-6 and TRBJ2-3; the TCRdb call, TRBD2, lacks DNA for checking. The CDR3 extends over 15 amino acids. CDR1 is MNHNY and CDR2 is SVGAGI in the germline V gene (reference sequence). The chain's CDR3 is CASRGTFTSTDTQYF.

The rearrangement uses TRBV5-1 and TRBJ2-5; TCRdb outputs TRBD1, but without DNA this stays unchecked. CDR3 length: 15 residues. Germline CDR1 SGHRS, CDR2 YFSETQ. The chain's CDR3 is CASSFGTGAAETQYF.

The V gene is TRBV10-3, the J gene TRBJ1-1; TCRdb calls TRBD1, which cannot be checked without DNA. CDR3 length: 16 amino acids. In germline, CDR1 is ENHRY, CDR2 SYGVKD. CDR3 loop: CAIRDPGPGRHTEAFF.

The rearrangement uses TRBV5-1 and TRBJ2-5. CDR1 and CDR2 (germline): SGHRS, YFSETQ. The CDR3 is made up of 12 amino acids. The CDR3: CASSLEQETQYF.

CDR3 loop: CASSQDGTSGEQFF. The chain recombines TRBV4-2 with TRBJ2-1; checking the TCRdb D call of TRBD2 is not possible without DNA. The CDR3 covers 14 residues. Germline V gene lookup returns CDR1 LGHNA and CDR2 YNFKEQ.

The chain carries TRBV18 and TRBJ2-7; with no DNA, the TCRdb D assignment of TRBD1 cannot be verified. This CDR3 spans 15 amino acids. Germline V gene lookup returns CDR1 KGHSH and CDR2 LQKENI. CDR3 sequence: CASQPGIGTVYEQYF.

The genes are TRBV12-3 or TRBV12-4 and TRBJ2-5; TCRdb lists TRBD1, though no DNA is available to test this call. This CDR3 has 15 residues. The CDR3 is CASSPFPDREATQYF.

The CDR3 loop reads CSAYVRSQETQYF. The chain couples TRBV20-1 to TRBJ2-5. This CDR3 spans 13 amino acids. The germline V gene encodes CDR1 DFQATT and CDR2 SNEGSKA (reference sequence).

The chain employs TRBV6-5 and TRBJ1-1; TCRdb reports TRBD1, a call that lacks DNA to check it against. CDR3 size: 17 residues. Per the germline V gene, CDR1 is MNHEY and CDR2 is SVGAGI. The CDR3 loop reads CASSYSRQGQRDTEAFF.